The entry below gives a single T cell receptor (beta chain) sequence along with its context. Its antigen is currently unknown. The data stem from a study of CD8+CD57+ T cells in acquired aplastic anemia. Researchers used genomic DNA as the template to profile TCR beta VDJ and CDR3. TCRdb itself ran the reads through MiXCR, one entry per CDR3 protein. Of fewer than 300,000 distinct CDR3 sequences listed, 82% were seen once; the top ten hold approximately 40%. The CDR3 has 18 amino acids. CDR1 is SSHAT, CDR2 FNYEAQ, per germline (reference sequence). Individuals selected for sequencing had exhibited CD8+CD57+ cell expansion on flow cytometry. Among the patients, all had severe acquired aplastic anemia. Whole-study results and caveats: The same twenty-nine CD8+ CDR3 sequences occurred in patients and in controls.

Sequenced material: sorted CD4+, CD8+, or CD8+CD57+ T cells (not recorded which) from PBMCs. The clonotype comes from a human donor with aplastic anemia. The V and J genes are TRBV7-7 and TRBJ2-7; 7 nucleotides match TRBD1. CDR3: CASSLSPRGTALSYEQYV. DNA for the CDR3: TGTGCTAGCAGCTTATCCCCAAGGGGGACAGCCCTCTCCTACGAGCAGTACGTC.